The 32 T cell receptor beta chains below all came from one sample that was sequenced in a study of cytomegalovirus exposure and HLA in healthy donors. Both 60 Vbeta primers and 13 Jbeta primers went into the PCR. Using immunoSEQ multiplex PCR, the repertoire was profiled, and TCRdb retains in-frame clones only, with some absent. The table lists 150,000 to 180,000 clones, roughly 80% of them singletons. What was sequenced was PBMCs. The source is a woman aged 40 to 50 in good health and CMV-seronegative.

The chain employs TRBV5-1 and TRBJ2-7; possible D gene TRBD2, 7 bases. Germline assignment: CDR1 SGHRS and CDR2 YFSETQ. V dropped 4 bases and J dropped 5 bases, with 22 bases sitting between them. The CDR3 is made up of 16 amino acids. CDR3 amino acids: CASSEGGTYKRDEQYF. The CDR3 DNA reads TGCGCCAGCAGCGAGGGGGGGACGTATAAAAGGGACGAGCAGTACTTC.

Only a few counts were recorded for this clone. This chain joins TRBV5-1 and TRBJ1-1; 7 bases map to TRBD1. From germline, CDR1 is SGHRS and CDR2 YFSETQ. The CDR3 spans 15 residues. J lost 2 bases, V lost 4 bases, and 8 bases had no gene match. CDR3 DNA: TGCGCCAGCAGCGCAGGACAGGCCTTCAACACTGAAGCTTTCTTT. Its protein is CASSAGQAFNTEAFF. The entire variable domain, with the rest obtained from reference TRBV5-1 and TRBJ1-1, is as follows: KAGVTQTPRYLIKTRGQQVTLSCSPISGHRSVSWYQQTPGQGLQFLFEYFSETQRNKGNFPGRFSGRQFSNSRSEMNVSTLELGDSALYLCASSAGQAFNTEAFFGQGTRLTVV.

The V call is TRBV7-2, the J call TRBJ2-5; TRBD1 is a possible D gene (6 bases). The CDR3 consists of 15 residues. Germline V gives CDR1 SGHTA, CDR2 FQGNSA. With 5 bases removed from V and 2 bases from J, the gap between germline ends came to 15 bases. Written as DNA, the CDR3 is TGTGCCAGCAGCCGCAGGACAGACTATCAAGAGACCCAGTACTTC. Amino acid sequence: CASSRRTDYQETQYF.

The chain couples TRBV5-1 to TRBJ1-2; 8 bases match TRBD1. Germline assignment: CDR1 SGHRS and CDR2 YFSETQ. J gave up 5 bases and V 0 bases, and 6 bases lay outside the gene matches. CDR3 length: 15 residues. CDR3 bases: TGCGCCAGCAGCTTGGCTGGGGACAGGAGTTATGGCTACACCTTC. Protein product: CASSLAGDRSYGYTF.

The J gene is TRBJ1-5, the V gene TRBV4-2, with D tentatively TRBD1 (5 bases). The germline V gene has CDR1 LGHNA and CDR2 YNFKEQ. This CDR3 comprises 15 residues. Trimming cost V 0 bases and J 2 bases, with 8 bases left between them. CDR3 DNA sequence: TGTGCCAGCAGCCAAGATGGCAGGGGCAATCAGCCCCAGCATTTT. This sequence encodes CASSQDGRGNQPQHF.

V usage is TRBV11-3 and J usage is TRBJ2-7, with 8 bases identical to TRBD1. The ends lost 5 bases at V and 1 base at J; junction bases unmatched: 7. Germline V gene lookup returns CDR1 SGHNT and CDR2 YENEEA. The CDR3 is 15 amino acids. The CDR3 region is CASSLPGQASYEQYF. DNA of the CDR3: TGTGCCAGCAGCCTGCCGGGACAGGCTTCCTACGAGCAGTACTTC.

The chain employs TRBV19 and TRBJ2-2, with TRBD1 as a possible D gene (6 bases). Germline V lookup: CDR1 LNHDA, CDR2 SQIVND (reference sequence). Trimming shortened V by 4 bases and J by 5 bases, and 8 bases separated the two germline ends. This CDR3 is built from 13 residues. The CDR3 DNA reads TGTGCCAGTAGTAGACAGGTAACCGGGGAGCTGTTTTTT. Amino acid sequence: CASSRQVTGELFF.

The chain couples TRBV6-1 to TRBJ2-2, with 10 bases identical to TRBD1. The CDR3 runs to 18 residues. The germline gives CDR1 MNHNS, CDR2 SASEGT. After removal of 4 bases from V and 7 bases from J, the junction contained 15 bases not matched to a gene. The CDR3 spells CASSVRRSPGTGVGELFF. CDR3 DNA: TGTGCCAGCAGTGTCAGGCGAAGTCCCGGGACAGGGGTCGGGGAGCTGTTTTTT.

This clone was seen just once. V and J are TRBV25-1 and TRBJ1-2; D might be TRBD1 (6 bases). The length of the CDR3 is 13 residues. Germline assignment: CDR1 MGHDK and CDR2 SYGVNS. Trimming stripped 8 bases from V and 3 bases from J, with 13 bases between. The CDR3 reads CASGRGGDYGYTF. CDR3 DNA: TGTGCCAGCGGGCGTGGGGGCGACTATGGCTACACCTTC.

In DNA form, the CDR3 reads TGTGCCAGCAGCGTTGGCGGGGGAGATAATGAGCAGTTCTTC. This gives the protein CASSVGGGDNEQFF. This chain links TRBV9 with TRBJ2-1, with 7 bases matching TRBD2. Trimming took 2 bases from V and 7 from J; bases not matched to a gene: 6. Germline V gene lookup returns CDR1 SGDLS and CDR2 YYNGEE. The length of the CDR3 is 14 residues.

The gene calls are TRBV7-6 and TRBJ1-1; D may be TRBD1 (6 bases). Germline V gives CDR1 SGHVS, CDR2 FNYEAQ. V dropped 1 base and J dropped 4 bases, with 19 bases sitting between them. The CDR3 has 17 residues. The CDR3 reads CASSLGTGGQGITEAFF. The CDR3, as DNA: TGTGCCAGCAGCTTAGGAACGGGGGGGCAGGGGATCACTGAAGCTTTCTTT.

The DNA for the CDR3 is TGTGCCAGCAGGGCGCAGGGGCCTGGGGAGCAGTTCTTC. It specifies CASRAQGPGEQFF. This chain connects TRBV2 to TRBJ2-1; D perhaps matches TRBD1 (6 bases). V dropped 6 bases and J dropped 10 bases, with 16 bases sitting between them. Looked up from germline, CDR1 is SNHLY and CDR2 is FYNNEI. This CDR3 spans 13 amino acids.

As concerns this clone: Germline and junction disagree at one end, which may indicate a read error. DNA of the CDR3: TGTGCCAGCAGCACTCAGTCCGGGACAGAAGTCTTC. Protein sequence: CASSTQSGTEVF. The rearrangement uses TRBV13 and TRBJ1-2; 7 nucleotides agree with TRBD1. Germline assignment: CDR1 PRHDT and CDR2 FYEKMQ (reference sequence). This CDR3 has 12 residues.

The table lists this clone with a few counts. The J gene is TRBJ2-1, the V gene TRBV6-1; 9 bases match TRBD1. The CDR3 consists of 16 residues. Germline V gene data show CDR1 as MNHNS and CDR2 as SASEGT. J gave up 4 bases and V 0 bases, and 4 bases lay outside the gene matches. CDR3 in DNA: TGTGCCAGCAGTGAAGCGGGCGGGACAGGGTACAATGAGCAGTTCTTC. This encodes CASSEAGGTGYNEQFF.

This clone was observed a handful of times. The chain combines TRBV7-8 with TRBJ2-5; TRBD2 matches 8 bases. The J call may be incorrect, as the DNA end agrees better with TRBJ2-7. Germline V gene sequence: CDR1 SGHVS, CDR2 FQNEAQ. This CDR3 comprises 15 residues. The CDR3 DNA sequence: TGTGCCAGCAGCCTGGAGCGGGAGTTTAAGTACGAGCAGTACTTC. This codes for CASSLEREFKYEQYF.

In nucleotides, the CDR3 is TGTGCCAGTGGCCCTGGCAGTGAAGAGACCCAGTACTTC. Protein sequence: CASGPGSEETQYF. V usage is TRBV19 and J usage is TRBJ2-5, with D uncertain. From germline, CDR1 is LNHDA and CDR2 SQIVND (reference sequence). The CDR3 spans 13 residues. V was clipped by 8 bases and J by 3 bases, with 13 bases between them. The whole variable domain, remainder taken from reference TRBV19 and TRBJ2-5, is DGGITQSPKYLFRKEGQNVTLSCEQNLNHDAMYWYRQDPGQGLRLIYYSQIVNDFQKGDIAEGYSVSREKKESFPLTVTSAQKNPTAFYLCASGPGSEETQYFGPGTRLLVL.

This chain connects TRBV15 to TRBJ2-7; 8 positions agree with TRBD2. The V and J ends lost 5 bases and 6 bases, in that order; junction bases with no gene match: 12. The germline CDR1 and CDR2 sequences are LNHNV and YYDKDF (reference sequence). This CDR3 contains 15 residues. DNA for the CDR3: TGTGCCACCAGCCACCTTTCGGGGGGGCCGCCCGAGCAGTACTTC. Translating gives CATSHLSGGPPEQYF.

The chain recombines TRBV30 with TRBJ2-7; D not certain. V lost 3 bases and J 13 bases, leaving 19 bases between the germline ends. Germline assignment: CDR1 GTSNPN and CDR2 SVGIG (reference sequence). The CDR3 contains 12 residues. CDR3 DNA: TGTGCCTGGAGACCATCCTCAGTTGAGGTTTACTTC. This codes for CAWRPSSVEVYF.

DNA of the CDR3: TGTGCCAGCAGCTCCCCCCGTACTGGGCATACGCAGTATTTT. Protein sequence: CASSSPRTGHTQYF. V and J are TRBV11-2 and TRBJ2-3; unclear D gene. The germline V gene has CDR1 SGHAT and CDR2 FQNNGV. This CDR3 has 14 residues. Trimming pared 4 bases from V and 7 bases from J, leaving 15 bases between.

CDR3 nucleotides: TGTGCCAGCAGTGACACCGGGGGGCTTAACTATGGCTACACCTTC. It specifies CASSDTGGLNYGYTF. V usage is TRBV25-1 and J usage is TRBJ1-2; D is possibly TRBD1 (6 bases). CDR1 and CDR2 from the germline V gene are MGHDK and SYGVNS. With 3 bases removed from V and 1 base from J, the gap between germline ends came to 12 bases. This CDR3 is built from 15 residues.

This clone is a singleton in its sample. V gene TRBV5-4 combines with J gene TRBJ2-7, with 13 bases that match TRBD2. The CDR3 sequence is 14 residues long. V shed 3 bases and J 7 bases; nucleotides not matched to a gene: 4. Germline values: CDR1 SGHNT, CDR2 YYREEE (reference sequence). For the CDR3, the DNA is TGTGCCAGCAGCTCGGGGACTAGCGGGACGGAGCAGTACTTC. Encoded protein: CASSSGTSGTEQYF. The variable domain in full, completed from reference TRBV5-4 and TRBJ2-7, reads ETGVTQSPTHLIKTRGQQVTLRCSSQSGHNTVSWYQQALGQGPQFIFQYYREEENGRGNFPPRFSGLQFPNYSSELNVNALELDDSALYLCASSSGTSGTEQYFGPGTRLTVT.

The chain carries TRBV11-2 and TRBJ1-2; D may be TRBD1 (5 bases). CDR1 is SGHAT and CDR2 is FQNNGV in the germline V gene. V was clipped by 5 bases and J by 4 bases, with 17 bases between them. This CDR3 has 15 amino acids. The CDR3 DNA follows: TGTGCCAGCAGCCCATCAAGGGGCTCGACCTATGGCTACACCTTC. Amino acids: CASSPSRGSTYGYTF.

The chain couples TRBV5-1 to TRBJ2-3; D gene ambiguous. The CDR3 totals 15 residues. Germline CDR1 is SGHRS and CDR2 is YFSETQ. The V gene lost 0 bases and the J gene lost 4 bases, with 12 bases spanning the gap. This chain's CDR3 is CASSLGLLGPDTQYF. The CDR3 DNA sequence: TGCGCCAGCAGCTTGGGACTTCTTGGCCCAGATACGCAGTATTTT.

The genes are TRBV6-5 and TRBJ1-2; D is undetermined. Germline V CDR1 and CDR2: MNHEY, SVGAGI. Trimming stripped 0 bases from V and 5 bases from J, with 10 bases between. CDR3 length: 14 residues. The CDR3 region has the DNA TGTGCCAGCAGTTACTCTTTGGAGGGATATGGCTACACCTTC. Protein product: CASSYSLEGYGYTF.

This clone came up a few times. DNA of the CDR3: TGTGCCAGCAGCCCCGGGAGTGGAACCCGATTCAATGAGCAGTTCTTC. This gives the protein CASSPGSGTRFNEQFF. This rearrangement joins TRBV7-9 to TRBJ2-1; TRBD2 is a possible D gene (6 bases). This CDR3 spans 16 amino acids. Germline CDR1 and CDR2: SEHNR and FQNEAQ (reference sequence). The V end lost 5 bases, the J end lost 6 bases, and 20 bases lay between the germline ends.

The CDR3, as DNA: TGTGCCAGCAGCCGGCTAGCGGGAGCGAGTGCTCGGGAGCTGTTTTTT. This sequence encodes CASSRLAGASARELFF. The chain carries TRBV7-9 and TRBJ2-2; TRBD2 aligns across 10 bases. The germline V gene has CDR1 SEHNR and CDR2 FQNEAQ (reference sequence). The J segment lost 9 bases and the V segment lost 5 bases, leaving 12 bases of the junction unmatched. The CDR3 has 16 residues.

This clone was counted only a few times. The J gene is TRBJ2-2, the V gene TRBV11-1; a possible D gene is TRBD1 (5 bases). The CDR3 is 13 residues long. Germline assignment: CDR1 SGHAT and CDR2 FQDESV (reference sequence). Trimming pared 3 bases from V and 6 bases from J, leaving 8 bases between. For the CDR3, the DNA is TGTGCCAGCAGCTTTCAGGGCGCCGGGGAGCTGTTTTTT. Translated, it gives CASSFQGAGELFF.

V gene TRBV11-2 combines with J gene TRBJ1-4; D is possibly TRBD1 (5 bases). Trimming removed 1 base at V and 8 bases at J, with 11 bases between. The CDR3 is 14 amino acids. Germline V gives CDR1 SGHAT, CDR2 FQNNGV. This chain's CDR3 is CASSLGQGGEKLFF. Here the CDR3 DNA reads TGTGCCAGCAGCTTAGGGCAGGGTGGAGAAAAACTGTTTTTT.

The chain combines TRBV7-9 with TRBJ2-3, with TRBD2 matching over 9 bases. V lost 5 bases to trimming and J lost 5 bases; unmatched junction nucleotides: 11. Germline lookup yields CDR1 SEHNR and CDR2 FQNEAQ (reference sequence). The CDR3 is 16 amino acids. CDR3 coding DNA: TGTGCCAGCAGCGCTTGGGTAGCGGGAGTAGAAGATACGCAGTATTTT. This codes for CASSAWVAGVEDTQYF. The full variable domain, rest sourced from reference TRBV7-9 and TRBJ2-3, is DTGVSQNPRHKITKRGQNVTFRCDPISEHNRLYWYRQTLGQGPEFLTYFQNEAQLEKSRLLSDRFSAERPKGSFSTLEIQRTEQGDSAMYLCASSAWVAGVEDTQYFGPGTRLTVL.

The V call is TRBV10-2, the J call TRBJ2-3; TRBD2 agrees at 9 bases. The CDR3 contains 15 residues. The ends lost 2 bases at V and 0 bases at J; junction bases unmatched: 0. Germline V lookup: CDR1 WSHSY, CDR2 SAAADI. The CDR3 reads CASSETSGSTDTQYF. The CDR3 DNA follows: TGCGCCAGCAGTGAGACTAGCGGGAGCACAGATACGCAGTATTTT.

The chain couples TRBV19 to TRBJ1-2; possible D gene TRBD1, 5 bases. Germline V gene data show CDR1 as LNHDA and CDR2 as SQIVND (reference sequence). Trimming removed 7 bases from V and 9 bases from J, with 21 bases in between. The CDR3 is made up of 14 amino acids. DNA for the CDR3: TGTGCCAGTATACCCGCGCCAGGGCGGAGAAGCTACACCTTC. Translation gives CASIPAPGRRSYTF. The variable domain in full, completed from reference TRBV19 and TRBJ1-2, reads DGGITQSPKYLFRKEGQNVTLSCEQNLNHDAMYWYRQDPGQGLRLIYYSQIVNDFQKGDIAEGYSVSREKKESFPLTVTSAQKNPTAFYLCASIPAPGRRSYTFGSGTRLTVV.

Written as DNA, the CDR3 is TGTGCCAGCAGCCTCCCTTTGACTGAAGCTTTCTTT. The encoded protein is CASSLPLTEAFF. The chain has TRBV6-6 and TRBJ1-1; no firm D call. Trimming shortened V by 6 bases and J by 5 bases, and 10 bases separated the two germline ends. The CDR3 has 12 residues. CDR1 is MNHNY and CDR2 is SVGAGI in the germline V gene (reference sequence).